These 14 T cell receptor beta chains were all obtained from the same sample, sequenced in a study of blood T cell repertoires in COVID-19. Some clones are missing from TCRdb's copy, which holds only in-frame ones; the method was immunoSEQ multiplex PCR. The data contain more than 300,000 clones, 80% to 90% of them singletons. The sample comprised peripheral blood. The source of these receptors is a woman aged 25 to 45 with COVID-19, enrolled during active disease.

This clone has more than one count but fewer than ten. The J gene is TRBJ2-1, the V gene TRBV5-4; 11 bases line up with TRBD2. Germline V CDR1 and CDR2: SGHNT, YYREEE (reference sequence). The V and J ends lost 4 bases and 6 bases, in that order; junction bases with no gene match: 15. The CDR3 runs to 18 residues. CDR3 nucleotide sequence: TGTGCCAGCAGCCGGTCTGGGACTAGCGGTTGGAATGTCAATGAGCAGTTCTTC. Its protein product is CASSRSGTSGWNVNEQFF.

V usage is TRBV5-1 and J usage is TRBJ2-1; tentatively, D is TRBD1 (5 bases). This CDR3 contains 14 residues. The germline V and J ends were trimmed by 0 bases and 7 bases, with 11 bases remaining between them. Germline lookup yields CDR1 SGHRS and CDR2 YFSETQ. The CDR3, as DNA: TGCGCCAGCAGCTTGGCCAGGGAACGGAATGAGCAGTTCTTC. Its protein is CASSLARERNEQFF.

The rearrangement uses TRBV19 and TRBJ1-5, with D perhaps matching TRBD1 (6 bases). The germline V and J ends were trimmed by 8 bases and 2 bases, with 7 bases remaining between them. The CDR3 contains 12 residues. The germline CDR1 and CDR2 sequences are LNHDA and SQIVND (reference sequence). CDR3 sequence reads: CASSGGNQPQHF. CDR3 in DNA: TGTGCCAGTTCAGGGGGCAATCAGCCCCAGCATTTT.

This clone was counted a few times. The V gene is TRBV6-2 or TRBV6-3, the J gene TRBJ2-7; tentatively, D is TRBD2 (5 bases). V was cut by 2 bases and J by 1 base, with 6 bases left in between. Germline V gene sequence: CDR1 MNHEY, CDR2 SVGEGT. The CDR3 contains 13 residues. The CDR3 DNA is TGTGCCAGCAGTTACGGGGAGTCCTACGAGCAGTACTTC. This sequence encodes CASSYGESYEQYF.

The J gene is TRBJ2-3, the V gene TRBV28, with TRBD2 matching 8 bases. The V gene end was trimmed by 7 bases and the J gene end by 0 bases; junction bases not matched to a gene: 12. Germline V gene data show CDR1 as MDHEN and CDR2 as SYDVKM. The CDR3 spans 17 residues. As DNA, the CDR3 is TGTGCCAGCATTCTTGGGGAACTAGCGGCTAGCACAGATACGCAGTATTTT. Translation: CASILGELAASTDTQYF.

This chain joins TRBV30 and TRBJ1-6; no reliable D call. Germline V gene data show CDR1 as GTSNPN and CDR2 as SVGIG (reference sequence). The CDR3 length is 11 residues. V gave up 5 bases and J gave up 15 bases, with 14 bases separating them. CDR3: CAWERASVLHF. The CDR3 nucleotides are TGTGCCTGGGAGCGGGCGTCGGTCCTCCACTTT.

The chain links TRBV19 to TRBJ1-5; possibly TRBD1 for D (6 bases). Germline-derived CDR1 and CDR2 are LNHDA and SQIVND (reference sequence). The CDR3 runs to 14 residues. The V end was cut by 11 bases, the J end by 7 bases, with 21 bases between. CDR3 residues: CASGGGGGGQPQHF. For the CDR3, the DNA is TGTGCCTCCGGGGGAGGGGGGGGCGGACAGCCCCAGCATTTT.

The V and J genes are TRBV10-3 and TRBJ2-3; TRBD2 aligns across 11 bases. Germline V CDR1 and CDR2: ENHRY, SYGVKD. V dropped 2 bases and J dropped 2; count of bases not matched to a gene: 3. This CDR3 spans 16 amino acids. The CDR3 loop reads CAISELAGGNTDTQYF. The CDR3 nucleotides are TGTGCCATCAGTGAGCTAGCGGGAGGCAACACAGATACGCAGTATTTT.

As for this clone: Different DNA sequences within this sample yield the same CDR3. The chain carries TRBV19 and TRBJ2-5; TRBD1 matches at 8 bases. J lost 5 bases, V lost 6 bases, and 8 bases had no gene match. The germline V gene has CDR1 LNHDA and CDR2 SQIVND (reference sequence). CDR3 length equals 14 residues. The CDR3 loop reads CASSVQGAGETQYF. The CDR3, as DNA: TGTGCCAGTAGCGTGCAGGGGGCGGGCGAGACCCAGTACTTC.

The CDR3 is CASSETGVSDTQYF. CDR3 coding DNA: TGCGCCAGCAGTGAGACGGGAGTATCAGATACGCAGTATTTT. The chain couples TRBV10-2 to TRBJ2-3; maybe TRBD2 (6 bases). Germline V CDR1 and CDR2: WSHSY, SAAADI. Trimming pared 2 bases from V and 4 bases from J, leaving 10 bases between. CDR3 length equals 14 residues.

CDR3 sequence: CASRQLAGGWDTQYF. In DNA, the CDR3 is TGTGCCAGCAGGCAACTAGCGGGAGGGTGGGATACGCAGTATTTT. The V call is TRBV11-2, the J call TRBJ2-3; 13 bases align to TRBD2. The CDR3 covers 15 residues. V shed 6 bases and J 6 bases; nucleotides not matched to a gene: 6. CDR1 is SGHAT, CDR2 FQNNGV, per germline.

For this clone: Other DNA sequences in this sample translate to the same CDR3. The chain uses TRBV10-3 and TRBJ2-7; no reliable D call. Germline V gene data show CDR1 as ENHRY and CDR2 as SYGVKD. This CDR3 contains 12 residues. Deletions cut 4 bases from V and 0 bases from J, with 4 bases between. The CDR3 sequence: CAISAGSYEQYF. CDR3 coding DNA: TGTGCCATCAGTGCGGGCTCCTACGAGCAGTACTTC.

This chain uses TRBV4-1 with TRBJ2-5; tentative D call: TRBD2 (5 bases). The CDR3 contains 13 residues. Germline lookup yields CDR1 MGHRA and CDR2 YSYEKL. Trimming cost V 2 bases and J 9 bases, with 13 bases left between them. As DNA, the CDR3 is TGCGCCAGCAGCCAAACCCCCGGGGTTTCCCAGTACTTC. This gives the protein CASSQTPGVSQYF.

V gene TRBV24-1 combines with J gene TRBJ2-3; D unclear. The V and J ends lost 3 bases and 0 bases respectively, with 6 bases between them. CDR3 size: 14 residues. Germline CDR1 is KGHDR and CDR2 is SFDVKD. The CDR3 DNA follows: TGTGCCACCAGTGATCCGCGGAGCACAGATACGCAGTATTTT. This translates into CATSDPRSTDTQYF.